This is a list of T cell receptor beta chains from one sample in a study of blood T cell repertoires in COVID-19. TCRdb's copy holds only in-frame clones and misses some; the assay was immunoSEQ multiplex PCR. The sample lists 150,000 to 200,000 clones, less than 90% occurring once. The source material was peripheral blood. The source is a man in his sixties with acute or convalescent COVID-19. Both conserved end residues are part of each CDR3. Some rows mark clone size as missing; the rest say once, few, many or name a class of expanded clone.

clone_size | v_call | cdr3_aa
. | TRBV2 | CASTWRETQYF
. | TRBV6-2/TRBV6-3 | CASSPTGTGNQETQYF
. | TRBV27 | CASSPWDRVVNGYTF
. | TRBV5-1 | CASSFQEGNEQFF
. | TRBV20-1 | CSASAGGSYGYTF
. | TRBV19 | CASAPEAGNTEAFF
. | TRBV5-6 | CASSLQGTDTQYF
. | TRBV24-1 | CATSEGHNTEAFF
. | TRBV11-3 | CASRSDRGGTEAFF
. | TRBV6-6 | CASSRGQGVNTIYF
. | TRBV9 | CASSPGTGLVYGYTF
. | TRBV6-5 | CASSYSDSSYEQYF
. | TRBV14 | CASSTSDRGHYNEQFF
once | TRBV19 | CASSNRDAIRAFF
. | TRBV5-1 | CASSFQGKTGELFF
. | TRBV6-6 | CASSRAHPGTVNSPLHF
. | TRBV6-1 | CASSYKQGGNTEAFF
few | TRBV20-1 | CSAEVEDTQYF
. | TRBV18 | CASSPTGEDYGYTF
. | TRBV11-2 | CASSLRLAKTGNTGELFF